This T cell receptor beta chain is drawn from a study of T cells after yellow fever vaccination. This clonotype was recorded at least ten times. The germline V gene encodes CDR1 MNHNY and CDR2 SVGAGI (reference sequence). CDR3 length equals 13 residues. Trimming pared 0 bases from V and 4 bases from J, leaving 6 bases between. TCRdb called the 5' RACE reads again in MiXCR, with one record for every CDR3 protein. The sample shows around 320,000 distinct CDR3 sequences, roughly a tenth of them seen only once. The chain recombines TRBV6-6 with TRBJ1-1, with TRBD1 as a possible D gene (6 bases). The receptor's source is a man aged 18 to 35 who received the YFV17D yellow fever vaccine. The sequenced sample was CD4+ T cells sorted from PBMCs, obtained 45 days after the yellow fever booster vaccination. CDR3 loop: CASSYSGGTEAFF. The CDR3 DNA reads TGTGCCAGCAGTTACTCAGGGGGCACTGAAGCTTTCTTT.